One and the same sample provided the 24 T cell receptor beta chains below, sequenced in a study of T cell repertoires in cytomegalovirus infection. TCRdb reprocessed the reads via MiXCR and lists one record per CDR3 protein. The profile shows about 400,000 distinct CDR3 sequences, 34% of them singletons. What these receptors recognize is not known. The sample here was cultured PBMCs, taken from culture after CMV antigen stimulation. These receptors all stem from a human donor in good health (CMV status not recorded). Some clones in this sample may be carry-over from other donors' samples.

This clonotype was counted ten times or more. The chain employs TRBV6-1 and TRBJ2-7; D is perhaps TRBD2 (6 bases). The germline V gene has CDR1 MNHNS and CDR2 SASEGT. The CDR3 covers 13 residues. Trimming pared 5 bases from V and 4 bases from J, leaving 12 bases between. This CDR3 reads CASSRTITYEQYV. CDR3 sequence (DNA): TGTGCCAGCAGTAGGACTATAACTTACGAGCAGTACGTC.

The V gene is TRBV20-1, the J gene TRBJ1-3; D call uncertain. The V and J ends lost 5 bases and 1 base respectively, with 9 bases between them. This CDR3 is 13 amino acids long. Germline V CDR1 and CDR2: DFQATT, SNEGSKA (reference sequence). The CDR3 here is CSAGGGSGNTIYF. As DNA, the CDR3 is TGCAGTGCTGGCGGAGGGTCTGGAAACACCATATATTTT.

The V call is TRBV4-3, the J call TRBJ2-3; no clear D. The germline V gene encodes CDR1 LGHNA and CDR2 YSLEER. Between the trimmed V and J ends, which lost 1 base and 4 bases, there was a span of 15 bases. CDR3 length: 16 residues. For the CDR3, the DNA is TGCGCCAGCAGCCAAGGCAAGGGCTCATGGGCAGATACGCAGTATTTT. Protein product: CASSQGKGSWADTQYF.

This clonotype occurred a few times. The V call is TRBV27, the J call TRBJ2-1; TRBD2 is a possible D gene (5 bases). The CDR3 has 16 amino acids. With 2 bases removed from V and 4 bases from J, the gap between germline ends came to 15 bases. CDR1 MNHEY and CDR2 SMNVEV come from the germline V gene (reference sequence). The CDR3 DNA follows: TGTGCCAGCAGTTTACTTTGGCCAGCGGCATACAATGAGCAGTTCTTC. It is translated as CASSLLWPAAYNEQFF.

The chain joins TRBV6-6 to TRBJ2-3; D perhaps matches TRBD2 (6 bases). CDR1 MNHNY and CDR2 SVGAGI come from the germline V gene (reference sequence). The CDR3 spans 16 residues. The ends were cut back, 2 bases at V and 2 bases at J, with 14 bases in the middle. CDR3 region: CASSYVRASATDTQYF. CDR3 coding DNA: TGTGCCAGCAGTTACGTGAGAGCTAGCGCCACAGATACGCAGTATTTT.

The chain uses TRBV7-2 and TRBJ2-3; D possibly corresponds to TRBD1 (5 bases). The CDR3 is 14 residues long. From germline, CDR1 is SGHTA and CDR2 FQGNSA. Trimming took 1 base from V and 6 from J, leaving 11 bases between them. CDR3 sequence: CASSLVSGHDTQYF. Here the CDR3 DNA reads TGTGCCAGCAGCTTAGTTTCAGGGCACGATACGCAGTATTTT.

The chain combines TRBV5-4 with TRBJ1-2; 12 positions match TRBD1. V dropped 4 bases and J dropped 5; count of bases not matched to a gene: 9. The CDR3 contains 16 residues. Germline-derived CDR1 and CDR2 are SGHNT and YYREEE (reference sequence). The DNA of the CDR3 is TGTGCCAGCAGCCCTACCCCGGGACAGGGGGCATATGGCTACACCTTC. Amino acid sequence: CASSPTPGQGAYGYTF.

This chain joins TRBV6-2 or TRBV6-3 and TRBJ2-2; the D gene could be TRBD1 or TRBD2 (6 bases each). Looked up from germline, CDR1 is MNHEY and CDR2 is SVGEGT. The V and J ends lost 3 bases and 6 bases respectively, with 20 bases between them. CDR3 length: 17 amino acids. The CDR3 loop is CASSYGAPGEVAGELFF. In DNA, the CDR3 is TGTGCCAGCAGTTATGGTGCGCCAGGGGAGGTGGCCGGGGAGCTGTTTTTT.

This clonotype was recorded at least ten times. CDR3 residues: CASSFTSGRANEQFF. The CDR3 DNA sequence: TGTGCCAGCAGCTTCACTAGCGGGAGGGCCAATGAGCAGTTCTTC. The J gene is TRBJ2-1, the V gene TRBV7-2; 13 positions agree with TRBD2. The J segment lost 6 bases and the V segment lost 3 bases, leaving 2 bases of the junction unmatched. The CDR3 is 15 residues long. CDR1 SGHTA and CDR2 FQGNSA come from the germline V gene.

The chain recombines TRBV7-9 with TRBJ2-3; D is ambiguous. Trimming left V 1 base short and J 6 bases short, with 14 bases between. CDR3 length: 15 amino acids. Germline assignment: CDR1 SEHNR and CDR2 FQNEAQ (reference sequence). The CDR3 is CASSLVTIVSDTQYF. The CDR3 DNA follows: TGTGCCAGCAGCTTAGTTACTATCGTCTCGGATACGCAGTATTTT.

This clonotype was picked up a small number of times. This chain links TRBV7-9 with TRBJ1-6, with D perhaps TRBD1 (6 bases). The CDR3 sequence is 15 residues long. Trimming left V 5 bases short and J 9 bases short, with 17 bases between. Germline lookup yields CDR1 SEHNR and CDR2 FQNEAQ (reference sequence). The CDR3 region has the DNA TGTGCCAGCAGCCCGGGACTCGGAGGGGGTTCACCCCTCCACTTT. Its translation: CASSPGLGGGSPLHF.

This clonotype was seen a handful of times. The J gene is TRBJ2-2, the V gene TRBV24-1, with 7 bases matching TRBD2. Germline values: CDR1 KGHDR, CDR2 SFDVKD. This CDR3 is 17 amino acids long. J gave up 1 base and V 4 bases, and 8 bases lay outside the gene matches. The CDR3, as DNA: TGTGCCACCAGTGACTTCGGACCTAGCGGGAACACCGGGGAGCTGTTTTTT. Protein: CATSDFGPSGNTGELFF.

The rearrangement links TRBV29-1 to TRBJ1-1, with a weak D call TRBD1 (6 bases). V was cut by 7 bases and J by 6 bases, with 21 bases left in between. This CDR3 region has 14 residues. CDR1 and CDR2 from the germline V gene are SQVTM and ANQGSEA. The CDR3 region is CSAHRGGGGAEAFF. CDR3 DNA: TGCAGCGCGCACCGAGGGGGGGGGGGCGCTGAAGCTTTCTTT.

The V call is TRBV7-8, the J call TRBJ2-2, with D hard to call. CDR1 and CDR2 from the germline V gene are SGHVS and FQNEAQ. Trimming took 2 bases from V and 12 from J, leaving 13 bases between them. The CDR3 has 13 residues. The CDR3: CASSLLGPEKLFF. The CDR3 DNA follows: TGTGCCAGCAGCTTACTTGGGCCCGAAAAGCTGTTTTTT.

The rearrangement links TRBV7-2 to TRBJ2-3, with D unclear. Germline V CDR1 and CDR2: SGHTA, FQGNSA. This CDR3 has 17 amino acids. V lost 1 base and J lost 2, with 16 bases in between. The CDR3 region has the DNA TGTGCCAGCAGCTTAGGTGGTAGTCAATATCACACAGATACGCAGTATTTT. It is translated as CASSLGGSQYHTDTQYF.

V and J are TRBV20-1 and TRBJ1-1; 8 nucleotides line up with TRBD1. Germline V gene data show CDR1 as DFQATT and CDR2 as SNEGSKA (reference sequence). With V trimmed by 3 bases and J by 5 bases, 5 bases remained unmatched. This CDR3 has 13 residues. CDR3 DNA sequence: TGCAGTGCTAGTGGCAGGGGGCCTACTGAAGCTTTCTTT. This gives the protein CSASGRGPTEAFF.

This clonotype was seen a handful of times. The V gene is TRBV12-3 or TRBV12-4, the J gene TRBJ2-5; TRBD2 agrees at 10 bases. The CDR3 sequence is 15 residues long. With 1 base clipped from V and 7 bases from J, the junction kept 6 bases outside the gene matches. The CDR3 sequence: CASSLGVAGGVTQYF. CDR3 coding DNA: TGTGCCAGCAGTTTAGGGGTAGCGGGAGGCGTGACCCAGTACTTC.

This clonotype turned up a few times. The chain combines TRBV3-1 with TRBJ2-5; 11 nucleotides match TRBD2. Germline V CDR1 and CDR2: LGHDT, YNNKEL (reference sequence). Germline trimming cut 0 bases from V and 2 bases from J; bases unmatched to any gene: 11. This CDR3 has 19 amino acids. CDR3 sequence reads: CASSQDQGWTSGWQETQYF. In DNA, the CDR3 is TGTGCCAGCAGCCAAGATCAGGGGTGGACTAGCGGGTGGCAAGAGACCCAGTACTTC.

The V gene is TRBV7-9, the J gene TRBJ2-7; no clear D. Germline V gene data show CDR1 as SEHNR and CDR2 as FQNEAQ (reference sequence). CDR3 length: 15 amino acids. The V and J ends lost 5 bases and 5 bases respectively, with 19 bases between them. CDR3 amino acids: CASSPQFVRSDEQYF. The CDR3 DNA follows: TGTGCCAGCAGCCCCCAGTTTGTCAGGTCGGACGAGCAGTACTTC.

This clonotype came up many times. The chain is built from TRBV7-2 and TRBJ1-1; possible D gene TRBD1, 5 bases. Germline CDR1 is SGHTA and CDR2 is FQGNSA. Trimming cost V 1 base and J 4 bases, with 10 bases left between them. The CDR3 sequence is 14 residues long. CDR3 sequence reads: CASSLVGVGTEAFF. The CDR3 DNA reads as TGTGCCAGCAGCTTAGTGGGGGTCGGCACTGAAGCTTTCTTT.

Only a few counts were recorded for this clonotype. The chain has TRBV28 and TRBJ2-7; 7 nucleotides match TRBD2. This CDR3 region has 16 residues. Trimming took 3 bases from V and 4 from J; bases not matched to a gene: 12. Looked up from germline, CDR1 is MDHEN and CDR2 is SYDVKM. The CDR3 DNA sequence: TGTGCCAGCAGTTTTCCCAGGACTAGGCCCCTATACGAGCAGTACTTC. This gives the protein CASSFPRTRPLYEQYF. The whole variable domain, remainder taken from reference TRBV28 and TRBJ2-7, is DVKVTQSSRYLVKRTGEKVFLECVQDMDHENMFWYRQDPGLGLRLIYFSYDVKMKEKGDIPEGYSVSREKKERFSLILESASTNQTSMYLCASSFPRTRPLYEQYFGPGTRLTVT.

DNA of the CDR3: TGTGCCAGCAGCTTAAGGAGAGGGTCTTACTTATCCTACGAGCAGTACTTC. It encodes CASSLRRGSYLSYEQYF. The chain is built from TRBV7-8 and TRBJ2-7, with D possibly being TRBD2 (5 bases). CDR3 length equals 17 residues. Deletions cut 2 bases from V and 1 base from J, with 18 bases between. Germline V CDR1 and CDR2: SGHVS, FQNEAQ.

This clonotype was seen only a few times. The chain joins TRBV7-2 to TRBJ1-2; D gene unclear. This CDR3 is built from 10 residues. Trimming shortened V by 4 bases and J by 7 bases, and 4 bases separated the two germline ends. Germline V gene data show CDR1 as SGHTA and CDR2 as FQGNSA. CDR3 in DNA: TGTGCCAGCAGCTCCCTTGGCTACACCTTC. It translates to CASSSLGYTF.

V usage is TRBV5-6 and J usage is TRBJ2-4; D remains unclear. CDR3 length equals 15 residues. Germline assignment: CDR1 SGHDT and CDR2 YYEEEE. V gave up 0 bases and J gave up 0 bases, with 7 bases separating them. CDR3 nucleotide sequence: TGTGCCAGCAGCTTGGGAGGTCTAGCCAAAAACATTCAGTACTTC. The encoded protein is CASSLGGLAKNIQYF.